This TCR beta chain derives from a study of T cells in Graves' hyperthyroidism and ophthalmopathy. The study's findings and limits: Ophthalmopathy was model-predicted a median about 7.1 months pre-onset.

RNA transcripts were the template for amplifying TCR beta CDR3 regions. With the HTBI primer set, the TCR CDR3 went through a first round of RT-PCR. MiXCR, run by TCRdb on the multiplex PCR reads, gives a single entry per CDR3 protein. The sample contains 350,000 or so distinct CDR3 sequences, roughly 17% of which appear only once. A remark on this clonotype: No antigen is known for it.

The sequence derives from a woman in her twenties or thirties with Graves' hyperthyroidism that later progressed to Graves' ophthalmopathy. The sequenced sample was blood.

This chain's CDR3 is CSARFAAGLAGFQETQYF. CDR3 sequence (DNA): TGCAGTGCTAGATTCGCGGCGGGACTAGCGGGATTCCAAGAGACCCAGTACTTC. The V call is TRBV20-1, the J call TRBJ2-5; 13 positions match TRBD2. The CDR3 consists of 18 residues. Germline CDR1 is DFQATT and CDR2 is SNEGSKA (reference sequence). The trim removed 2 bases at V and 1 base at J, leaving 10 bases unmatched.